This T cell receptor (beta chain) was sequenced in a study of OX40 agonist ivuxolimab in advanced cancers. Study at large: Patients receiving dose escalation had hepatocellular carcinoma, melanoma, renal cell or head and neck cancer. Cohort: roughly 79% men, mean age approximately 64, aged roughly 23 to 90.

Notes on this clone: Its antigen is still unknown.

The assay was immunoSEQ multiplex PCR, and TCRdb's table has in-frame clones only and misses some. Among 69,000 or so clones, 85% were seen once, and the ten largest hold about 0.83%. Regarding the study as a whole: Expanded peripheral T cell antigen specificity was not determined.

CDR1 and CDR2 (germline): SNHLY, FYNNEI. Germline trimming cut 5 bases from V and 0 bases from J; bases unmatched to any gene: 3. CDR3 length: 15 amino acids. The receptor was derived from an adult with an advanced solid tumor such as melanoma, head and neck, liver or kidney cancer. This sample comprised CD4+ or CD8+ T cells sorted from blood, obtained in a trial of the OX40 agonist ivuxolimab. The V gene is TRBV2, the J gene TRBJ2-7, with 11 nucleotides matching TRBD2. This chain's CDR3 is CASSWTSGPSYEQYF. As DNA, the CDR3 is TGTGCCAGCAGTTGGACTAGCGGGCCCTCCTACGAGCAGTACTTC. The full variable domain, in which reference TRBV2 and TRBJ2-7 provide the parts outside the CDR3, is EPEVTQTPSHQVTQMGQEVILRCVPISNHLYFYWYRQILGQKVEFLVSFYNNEISEKSEIFDDQFSVERPDGSNFTLKIRSTKLEDSAMYFCASSWTSGPSYEQYFGPGTRLTVT.